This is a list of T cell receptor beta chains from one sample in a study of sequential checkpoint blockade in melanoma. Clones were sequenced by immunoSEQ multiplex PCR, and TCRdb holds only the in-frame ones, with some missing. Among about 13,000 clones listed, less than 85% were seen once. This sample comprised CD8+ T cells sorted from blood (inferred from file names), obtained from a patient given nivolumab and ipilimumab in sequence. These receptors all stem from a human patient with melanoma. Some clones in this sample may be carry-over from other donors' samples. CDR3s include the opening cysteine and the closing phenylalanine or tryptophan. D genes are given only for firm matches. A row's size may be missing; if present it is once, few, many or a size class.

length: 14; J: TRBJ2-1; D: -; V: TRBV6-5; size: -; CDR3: CASSYGSSYNEQFF; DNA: TGTGCCAGCAGTTACGGGAGCTCCTACAATGAGCAGTTCTTC
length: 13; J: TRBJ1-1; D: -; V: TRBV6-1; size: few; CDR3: CASSTGGHTEAFF; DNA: TGTGCCAGCAGTACAGGAGGGCACACTGAAGCTTTCTTT
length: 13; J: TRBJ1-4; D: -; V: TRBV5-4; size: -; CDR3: CASSLRTDEKLFF; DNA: TGTGCCAGCAGCTTAAGGACAGATGAAAAACTGTTTTTT
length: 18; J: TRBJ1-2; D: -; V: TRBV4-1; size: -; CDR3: CASSQQLTGLRSNYGYTF; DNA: TGCGCCAGCAGCCAACAGCTGACAGGCCTACGGAGTAACTATGGCTACACCTTC
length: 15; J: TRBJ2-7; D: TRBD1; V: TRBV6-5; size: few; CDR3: CASRLGTALFYEQYF; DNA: TGTGCCAGCAGACTCGGGACAGCACTGTTCTACGAGCAGTACTTC
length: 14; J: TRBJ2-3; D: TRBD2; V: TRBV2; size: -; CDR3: CASSRTSGGDTQYF; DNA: TGTGCCAGCAGCCGGACTAGCGGGGGAGACACGCAGTATTTT
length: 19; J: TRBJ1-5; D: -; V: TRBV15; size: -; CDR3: CATSSQLGGFHRRPQPQHF; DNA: TGTGCCACCAGCAGTCAGTTAGGCGGATTTCACAGGCGCCCGCAGCCCCAGCATTTT
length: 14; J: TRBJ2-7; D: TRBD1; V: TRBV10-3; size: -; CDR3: CAITDRGESYEQYF; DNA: TGTGCCATCACCGACAGGGGGGAAAGCTACGAGCAGTACTTC
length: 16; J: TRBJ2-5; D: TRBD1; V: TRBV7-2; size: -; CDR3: CASSSHRGRNQETQYF; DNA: TGTGCCAGCAGCTCTCACAGGGGGCGAAACCAAGAGACCCAGTACTTC
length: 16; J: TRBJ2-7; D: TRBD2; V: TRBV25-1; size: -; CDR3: CASSETGGGWTYEQYF; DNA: TGTGCCAGCAGTGAAACGGGAGGGGGTTGGACCTACGAGCAGTACTTC
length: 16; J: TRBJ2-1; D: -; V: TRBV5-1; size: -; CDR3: CASSLPEGAWDNEQFF; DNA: TGCGCCAGCAGCCTGCCCGAAGGGGCATGGGACAATGAGCAGTTCTTC
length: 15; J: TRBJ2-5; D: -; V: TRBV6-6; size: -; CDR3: CASRLSGSAQETQYF; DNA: TGTGCCAGCAGGTTGTCAGGGTCCGCCCAAGAGACCCAGTACTTC
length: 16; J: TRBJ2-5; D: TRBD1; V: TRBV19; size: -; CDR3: CASSIRGDRVEETQYF; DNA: TGTGCCAGTAGTATCCGGGGCGACAGGGTGGAAGAGACCCAGTACTTC
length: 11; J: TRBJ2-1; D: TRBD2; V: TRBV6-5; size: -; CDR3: CASDWGGEQFF; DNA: TGTGCCAGCGACTGGGGGGGTGAGCAGTTCTTC
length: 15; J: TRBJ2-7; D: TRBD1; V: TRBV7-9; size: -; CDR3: CASSPPPGQLGEQYF; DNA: TGTGCCAGCAGCCCCCCCCCGGGACAGTTGGGCGAGCAGTACTTC
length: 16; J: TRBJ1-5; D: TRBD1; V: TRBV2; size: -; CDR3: CASSYPRGESNQPQHF; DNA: TGTGCCAGCAGTTATCCCAGGGGGGAAAGCAATCAGCCCCAGCATTTT
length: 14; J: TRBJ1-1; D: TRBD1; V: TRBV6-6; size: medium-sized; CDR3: CASSDRGMNTEAFF; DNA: TGTGCCAGCAGTGACAGGGGGATGAACACTGAAGCTTTCTTT
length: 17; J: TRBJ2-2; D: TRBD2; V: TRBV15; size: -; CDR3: CATSRTWTSGQTGELFF; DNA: TGTGCCACCAGCAGGACCTGGACTAGCGGGCAAACCGGGGAGCTGTTTTTT
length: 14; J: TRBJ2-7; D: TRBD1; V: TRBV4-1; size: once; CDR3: CASSQGRQGDEQYF; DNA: TGCGCCAGCAGCCAAGGTCGACAGGGAGACGAGCAGTACTTC
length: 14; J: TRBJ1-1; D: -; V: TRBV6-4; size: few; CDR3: CASSDRGMNTEAFF; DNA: TGTGCCAGCAGTGACAGGGGGATGAACACTGAAGCTTTCTTT
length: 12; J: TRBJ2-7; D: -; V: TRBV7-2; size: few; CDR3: CASSFIRSEQYF; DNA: TGTGCCAGCAGCTTTATCCGTTCGGAGCAGTACTTC
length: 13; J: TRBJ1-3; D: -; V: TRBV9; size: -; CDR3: CASSVAEGNTIYF; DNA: TGTGCCAGCAGCGTAGCTGAGGGTAACACCATATATTTT
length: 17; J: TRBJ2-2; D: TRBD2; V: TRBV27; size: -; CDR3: CASTQGLAGGLNGELFF; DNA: TGTGCCAGCACCCAGGGACTAGCGGGGGGGCTTAACGGGGAGCTGTTTTTT
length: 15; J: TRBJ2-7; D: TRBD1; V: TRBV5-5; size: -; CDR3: CASSLLGTGRREQYF; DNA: TGTGCCAGCAGCTTGTTGGGGACAGGGAGACGCGAGCAGTACTTC
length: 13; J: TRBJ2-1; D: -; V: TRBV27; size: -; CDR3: CASGDVGGNEQFF; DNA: TGTGCCAGCGGAGACGTCGGCGGCAATGAGCAGTTCTTC
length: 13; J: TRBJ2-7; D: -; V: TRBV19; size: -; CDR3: CASSMAWLYEQYF; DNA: TGTGCCAGTAGTATGGCATGGCTTTACGAGCAGTACTTC
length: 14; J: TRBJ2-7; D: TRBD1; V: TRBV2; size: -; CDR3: CATEGADRGNEQYF; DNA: TGTGCCACCGAAGGAGCGGACAGGGGGAACGAGCAGTACTTC
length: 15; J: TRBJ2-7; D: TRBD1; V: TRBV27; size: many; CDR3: CASRLTGTGYYEQYF; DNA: TGTGCCAGCAGGCTCACCGGGACAGGGTACTACGAGCAGTACTTC
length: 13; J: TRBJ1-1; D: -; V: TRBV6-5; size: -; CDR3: CASSYGGLTEAFF; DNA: TGTGCCAGCAGTTACGGGGGCCTCACTGAAGCTTTCTTT
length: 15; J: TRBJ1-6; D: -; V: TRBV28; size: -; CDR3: CASSQEDGGNSPLHF; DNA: TGTGCCAGCAGCCAGGAGGACGGCGGTAATTCACCCCTCCACTTT
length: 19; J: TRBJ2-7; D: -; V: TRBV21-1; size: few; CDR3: CASSTFASGGHTSSYEQYF; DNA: TGTGCCAGCAGCACATTTGCTAGCGGGGGCCATACGAGCTCCTACGAGCAGTACTTC
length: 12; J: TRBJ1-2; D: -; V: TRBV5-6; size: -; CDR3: CASSPEGRGYTF; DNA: TGTGCCAGCAGCCCGGAGGGCAGGGGCTACACCTTC
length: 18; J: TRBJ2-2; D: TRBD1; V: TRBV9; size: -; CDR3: CASSSPSGTGFGAGELFF; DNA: TGTGCCAGCAGCTCCCCCTCCGGGACAGGGTTTGGGGCCGGGGAGCTGTTTTTT
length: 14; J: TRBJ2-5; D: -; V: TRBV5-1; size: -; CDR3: CASSVSTGLETQYF; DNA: TGCGCCAGCAGCGTGTCTACAGGGTTAGAGACCCAGTACTTC
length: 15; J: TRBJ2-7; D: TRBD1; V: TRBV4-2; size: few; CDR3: CASSPRTGLTYEQYF; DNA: TGTGCCAGCAGCCCCCGGACAGGCCTAACCTACGAGCAGTACTTC
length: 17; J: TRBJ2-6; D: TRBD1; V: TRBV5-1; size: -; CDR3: CASSPGTGYSGANVLTF; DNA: TGCGCCAGCTCCCCCGGGACAGGGTACTCTGGGGCCAACGTCCTGACTTTC
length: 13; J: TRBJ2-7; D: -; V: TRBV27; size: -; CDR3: CASSVEGTYEQYF; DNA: TGTGCCAGCAGCGTAGAGGGCACCTACGAGCAGTACTTC
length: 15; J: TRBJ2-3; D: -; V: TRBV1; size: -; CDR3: CTSSQDYERADTQYF; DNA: TGCACCAGCAGCCAAGATTACGAGCGAGCAGATACGCAGTATTTT